The 15 T cell receptor beta chains below come from one sample, sequenced in a study of shared clonotypes between healthy human individuals. Assay: immunoSEQ multiplex PCR; the TCRdb copy retains only in-frame clones and omits some. The sample lists under 1,100,000 clones, approximately 80% occurring once. Sequences were obtained from memory CD4+ T cells from PBMCs. The subset denotes: CD45RA-negative fraction. The receptors were sampled from a man aged 18 to 29 in good health. Some clones in this sample may be carry-over from other donors' samples.

V gene TRBV29-1 combines with J gene TRBJ2-7, with 13 bases matching TRBD2. The trim removed 5 bases at V and 3 bases at J, leaving 4 bases unmatched. The germline V gene has CDR1 SQVTM and CDR2 ANQGSEA. The CDR3 has 14 amino acids. The DNA for the CDR3 is TGCAGCGTTAGAGGACTAGCGGGAGACTACGAGCAGTACTTC. Translation gives CSVRGLAGDYEQYF.

V and J are TRBV6-1 and TRBJ1-2, with TRBD1 matching over 9 bases. From germline, CDR1 is MNHNS and CDR2 SASEGT. The CDR3 is made up of 14 amino acids. V was pared by 8 bases and J by 9 bases, with 13 bases of the junction left unmatched. The CDR3 loop reads CASDRRQGGQSYTF. The CDR3 coding sequence is TGTGCCAGCGACAGGCGACAGGGGGGACAGAGCTACACCTTC.

This clone was observed a handful of times. V is TRBV4-3 and J is TRBJ2-1; weak D call: TRBD2 (5 bases). The V end lost 5 bases, the J end lost 2 bases, and 25 bases lay between the germline ends. Germline CDR1 reads LGHNA; CDR2 reads YSLEER. The CDR3 spans 19 residues. For the CDR3, the DNA is TGCGCCAGCAGCGTCCGCCTCCTTTCAGAGGGCTATCCCTACAATGAGCAGTTCTTC. Translated, it gives CASSVRLLSEGYPYNEQFF.

V usage is TRBV2 and J usage is TRBJ2-1; D uncertain. There are 13 residues in the CDR3. V gave up 6 bases and J gave up 1 base, with 7 bases separating them. Germline V lookup: CDR1 SNHLY, CDR2 FYNNEI. CDR3 coding DNA: TGTGCCAGCAGGTCCCTTTCCTACAATGAGCAGTTCTTC. Its protein is CASRSLSYNEQFF. Supplemented by reference TRBV2 and TRBJ2-1, the full variable domain reads EPEVTQTPSHQVTQMGQEVILRCVPISNHLYFYWYRQILGQKVEFLVSFYNNEISEKSEIFDDQFSVERPDGSNFTLKIRSTKLEDSAMYFCASRSLSYNEQFFGPGTRLTVL.

V and J are TRBV5-6 and TRBJ2-7; 12 positions agree with TRBD1. J was trimmed by 6 bases and V by 3 bases; bases with no gene match: 1. The germline V gene has CDR1 SGHDT and CDR2 YYEEEE. This CDR3 comprises 13 residues. This CDR3 is CASSWDRGREQYF. CDR3 DNA sequence: TGTGCCAGCAGCTGGGACAGGGGGCGCGAGCAGTACTTC.

The V and J genes are TRBV2 and TRBJ2-5; D is perhaps TRBD2 (5 bases). V lost 6 bases, J lost 7 bases, and 15 bases lay in between. This CDR3 spans 13 amino acids. The germline V gene has CDR1 SNHLY and CDR2 FYNNEI. Here the CDR3 reads CASSSGEVGTQYF. CDR3 nucleotides: TGTGCCAGCAGCAGCGGAGAAGTTGGGACCCAGTACTTC.

The chain recombines TRBV4-2 with TRBJ2-7; TRBD2 agrees at 7 bases. Looked up from germline, CDR1 is LGHNA and CDR2 is YNFKEQ. Trimming at V came to 3 bases and at J to 5 bases, leaving 7 bases not matched to a gene. The CDR3 is made up of 14 amino acids. DNA for the CDR3: TGTGCCAGCAGCCAGGCAAGGACTAGTAACGAGCAGTACTTC. Translation gives CASSQARTSNEQYF.

V and J are TRBV28 and TRBJ2-3; D unclear. V was clipped by 4 bases and J by 1 base, with 15 bases between them. In germline, CDR1 is MDHEN, CDR2 SYDVKM. There are 16 residues in the CDR3. Written as DNA, the CDR3 is TGTGCCAGCAGTTCCACGGGCCTTCGGGGCACAGATACGCAGTATTTT. Amino acid sequence: CASSSTGLRGTDTQYF.

V is TRBV10-2 and J is TRBJ2-1; no clear D gene. The V gene lost 6 bases and the J gene lost 15 bases, with 15 bases spanning the gap. The CDR3 length is 11 residues. Germline values: CDR1 WSHSY, CDR2 SAAADI. CDR3 residues: CASRNLEVGFF. Written as DNA, the CDR3 is TGCGCCAGCAGGAACTTGGAAGTAGGGTTCTTC.

This sequence joins TRBV30 and TRBJ2-1; possibly TRBD1 or TRBD2 for D (5 bases each). V was clipped by 3 bases and J by 15 bases, with 18 bases between them. The CDR3 is made up of 12 amino acids. Germline V gene lookup returns CDR1 GTSNPN and CDR2 SVGIG (reference sequence). The CDR3 nucleotides are TGTGCCTGGAGCCTCGTGGCAGGGAGCCCGTTCTTC. It codes for CAWSLVAGSPFF. The full variable domain, completed using reference TRBV30 and TRBJ2-1, is SQTIHQWPATLVQPVGSPLSLECTVEGTSNPNLYWYRQAAGRGLQLLFYSVGIGQISSEVPQNLSASRPQDRQFILSSKKLLLSDSGFYLCAWSLVAGSPFFGPGTRLTVL.

This chain links TRBV7-9 with TRBJ1-1, with a tentative D call TRBD1 (6 bases). Germline CDR1 SEHNR, CDR2 FQNEAQ (reference sequence). Trimming cost V 5 bases and J 14 bases, with 15 bases left between them. This CDR3 has 11 amino acids. For the CDR3, the DNA is TGTGCCAGCAGCGGAACAGGGATTCGGTTCTTT. This codes for CASSGTGIRFF.

V is TRBV10-3 and J is TRBJ1-2; 8 nucleotides match TRBD1. V dropped 7 bases and J dropped 2; count of bases not matched to a gene: 6. This CDR3 contains 14 residues. The germline V gene encodes CDR1 ENHRY and CDR2 SYGVKD. The CDR3, as DNA: TGTGCCATCACTGCGGACAGGGTCAACTATGGCTACACCTTC. It yields the protein CAITADRVNYGYTF.

The V and J genes are TRBV29-1 and TRBJ1-5, with D uncertain. V lost 6 bases and J 6 bases, leaving 24 bases between the germline ends. Germline CDR1 is SQVTM and CDR2 is ANQGSEA. The CDR3 runs 16 residues. The CDR3 DNA sequence: TGCAGCGTGGTGCTTTATGGTGGAGTTAGCGGTCAGCCCCAGCATTTT. This codes for CSVVLYGGVSGQPQHF.

The chain has TRBV28 and TRBJ1-2; no clear D. CDR1 and CDR2 from the germline V gene are MDHEN and SYDVKM. V was cut by 7 bases and J by 0 bases, with 12 bases left in between. This CDR3 spans 14 amino acids. CDR3 coding DNA: TGTGCCAGCACTAGGGCAGGAGCTAACTATGGCTACACCTTC. It specifies CASTRAGANYGYTF.

The chain combines TRBV5-4 with TRBJ2-7; 7 bases are a match to TRBD1. Germline-derived CDR1 and CDR2 are SGHNT and YYREEE (reference sequence). The CDR3 loop spans 14 amino acids. The ends lost 3 bases at V and 3 bases at J; junction bases unmatched: 6. The CDR3 is CASSSPGQIYEQYF. CDR3 nucleotides: TGTGCCAGCAGCTCCCCGGGACAGATCTACGAGCAGTACTTC.